The rows below give T cell receptor beta chains drawn from one sample of a study of T cell responses to AZD1222 COVID-19 vaccine. Produced via immunoSEQ multiplex PCR; TCRdb's table is partial and in-frame only. Of about 120,000 clones listed, about 85% are singletons. Sequencing was performed on peripheral blood, taken on day 0 of AZD1222 vaccination. The receptors here all came from an adult in good health. Both conserved end residues are part of each CDR3. A D gene is named only where the DNA matches it firmly. Clone size is given for some rows only: seen once, a few or many times, or a class if the clone is expanded.

clone_size j_call d_call v_call cdr3_nt cdr3_aa
NA TRBJ2-1 NA TRBV21-1 TGTGCCAGCCCATACAAAGCGGGGGGCCCCCAGAATGAGCAGTTCTTC CASPYKAGGPQNEQFF
few TRBJ1-2 NA TRBV29-1 TGCAGCGTTTTTGGTAACTATGGCTACACCTTC CSVFGNYGYTF
NA TRBJ1-1 NA TRBV28 TGTGCCAGCAGTTTCGGGGGATGGACGGGGTCAGCGACGAACACTGAAGCTTTCTTT CASSFGGWTGSATNTEAFF
NA TRBJ2-5 NA TRBV10-3 TGTGCCATCAGTGAACCAGCGAAAGAGACCCAGTACTTC CAISEPAKETQYF
NA TRBJ2-7 NA TRBV16 TGTGCCAGCAGCCAATCACGGCAGGTCTCCTACGAGCAGTACTTC CASSQSRQVSYEQYF
NA TRBJ1-2 NA TRBV11-2 TGTGCCAGCAGCTTAGATCAGGCCGGCTACACCTTC CASSLDQAGYTF
NA TRBJ2-3 NA TRBV5-1 TGCGCCAGCAGCTTCGACGGCACAGATACGCAGTATTTT CASSFDGTDTQYF
NA TRBJ1-2 NA TRBV9 TGTGCCAGCAGCGCTTCTCCGGGAGTCTCTCTCTATGGCTACACCTTC CASSASPGVSLYGYTF
NA TRBJ2-1 TRBD1 TRBV5-5 TGTGCCAGCAGTGAGACAGGGGGCTCCTACAATGAGCAGTTCTTC CASSETGGSYNEQFF
NA TRBJ2-5 TRBD2 TRBV6-1 TGTGCCAGCAGTGAAGCGGCGGGGGAGGGTCAAGAGACCCAGTACTTC CASSEAAGEGQETQYF
NA TRBJ1-1 NA TRBV27 TGTGCCAGCAGTCGAAGAGACCGACAGAACACTGAAGCTTTCTTT CASSRRDRQNTEAFF
NA TRBJ2-7 NA TRBV6-2/TRBV6-3 TGTGCCAGCAGTTCCCTATGGGGGCTCGAGCAGTACTTC CASSSLWGLEQYF
NA TRBJ2-7 NA TRBV6-2/TRBV6-3 TGTGCCAGCAGTTACGTCTCGGAGCAGTACTTC CASSYVSEQYF
NA TRBJ1-2 NA TRBV6-5 TGTGCCAGCAGCGAGTTCGGTAACTATGGCTACACCTTC CASSEFGNYGYTF
NA TRBJ1-2 NA TRBV5-1 TGCGCCAGCAGCTTAGGCGATACTACCCCTGGCTATGGCTACACCTTC CASSLGDTTPGYGYTF
NA TRBJ1-2 TRBD1 TRBV12-5 TGTGCTAGTGGTTTGGTACGAACAGGGGGTGGCTACACCTTC CASGLVRTGGGYTF